This T cell receptor (beta chain) derives from a study of T-cell memory formation after mild COVID-19. TCRdb analysed the 5' RACE reads with MiXCR anew, one entry per CDR3 protein. The sample yields some 100,000 distinct CDR3 sequences, around 10% seen once. The table lists this clonotype with a few counts. The CDR3 has 16 residues. The germline CDR1 and CDR2 sequences are SEHNR and FQNEAQ (reference sequence). Trimming stripped 2 bases from V and 2 bases from J, with 15 bases between. The clonotype was recovered from a man aged 18 to 35 who had mild COVID-19 (a few samples of this study predate the infection). Cell type and time point are not known. Sample: PBMCs or a T cell subset sorted from them (not recorded which). This rearrangement joins TRBV7-9 to TRBJ1-2; D is unclear. CDR3 in amino acids: CASSLSERVPNYGYTF. The CDR3 nucleotides are TGTGCCAGCAGCTTATCGGAGAGGGTCCCCAACTATGGCTACACCTTC.